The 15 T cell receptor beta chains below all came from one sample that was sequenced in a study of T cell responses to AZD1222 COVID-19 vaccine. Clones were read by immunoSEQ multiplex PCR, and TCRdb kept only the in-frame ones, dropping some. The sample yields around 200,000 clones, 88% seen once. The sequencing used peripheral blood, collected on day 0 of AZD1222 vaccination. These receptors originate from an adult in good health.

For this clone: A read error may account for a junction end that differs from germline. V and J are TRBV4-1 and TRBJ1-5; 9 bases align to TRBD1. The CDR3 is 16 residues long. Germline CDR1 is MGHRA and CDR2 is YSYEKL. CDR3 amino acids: CAGSQQGAGSNQPQHF. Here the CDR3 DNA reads TGCGCCGGCAGCCAACAGGGGGCGGGCAGCAATCAGCCCCAGCATTTT.

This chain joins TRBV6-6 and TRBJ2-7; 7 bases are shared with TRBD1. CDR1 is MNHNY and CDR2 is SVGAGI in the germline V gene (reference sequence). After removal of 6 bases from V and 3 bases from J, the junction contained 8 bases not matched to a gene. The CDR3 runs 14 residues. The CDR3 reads CASRKPGQNYEQYF. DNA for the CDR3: TGTGCCAGCAGAAAACCGGGACAGAACTACGAGCAGTACTTC.

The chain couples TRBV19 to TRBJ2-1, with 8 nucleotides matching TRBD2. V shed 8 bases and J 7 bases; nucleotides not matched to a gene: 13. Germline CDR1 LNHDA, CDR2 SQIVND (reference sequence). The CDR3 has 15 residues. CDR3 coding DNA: TGTGCCAGTCGCACTAGCGGAGGAGTTGGTAATGAGCAGTTCTTC. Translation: CASRTSGGVGNEQFF. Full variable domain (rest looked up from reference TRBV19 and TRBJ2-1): DGGITQSPKYLFRKEGQNVTLSCEQNLNHDAMYWYRQDPGQGLRLIYYSQIVNDFQKGDIAEGYSVSREKKESFPLTVTSAQKNPTAFYLCASRTSGGVGNEQFFGPGTRLTVL.

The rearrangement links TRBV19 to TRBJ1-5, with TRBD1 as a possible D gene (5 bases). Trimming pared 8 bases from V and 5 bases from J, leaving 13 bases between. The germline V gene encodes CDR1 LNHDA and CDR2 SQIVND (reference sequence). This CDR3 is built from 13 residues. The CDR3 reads CASRGGRDQPQHF. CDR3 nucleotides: TGTGCCAGTCGGGGCGGACGCGATCAGCCCCAGCATTTT.

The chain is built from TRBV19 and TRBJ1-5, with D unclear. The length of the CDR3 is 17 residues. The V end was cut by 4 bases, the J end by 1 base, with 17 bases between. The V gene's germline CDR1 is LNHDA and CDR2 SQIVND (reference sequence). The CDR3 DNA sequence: TGTGCCAGTAGTACAGCCCGGGCCCGCCGGAGCAATCAGCCCCAGCATTTT. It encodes CASSTARARRSNQPQHF.

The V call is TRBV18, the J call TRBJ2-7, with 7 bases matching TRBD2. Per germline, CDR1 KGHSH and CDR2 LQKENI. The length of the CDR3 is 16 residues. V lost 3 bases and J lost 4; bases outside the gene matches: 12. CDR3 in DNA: TGTGCCAGCTCACCTCAGGGTGCGGGGGTAGGGTACGAGCAGTACTTC. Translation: CASSPQGAGVGYEQYF.

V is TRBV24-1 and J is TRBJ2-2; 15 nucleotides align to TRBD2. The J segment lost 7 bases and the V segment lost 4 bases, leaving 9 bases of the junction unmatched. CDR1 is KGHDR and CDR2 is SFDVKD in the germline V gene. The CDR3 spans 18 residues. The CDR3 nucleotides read TGTGCCACCAGTGAGCGGACTAGCGGGAGGGCCGGTAACGGGGAGCTGTTTTTT. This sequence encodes CATSERTSGRAGNGELFF.

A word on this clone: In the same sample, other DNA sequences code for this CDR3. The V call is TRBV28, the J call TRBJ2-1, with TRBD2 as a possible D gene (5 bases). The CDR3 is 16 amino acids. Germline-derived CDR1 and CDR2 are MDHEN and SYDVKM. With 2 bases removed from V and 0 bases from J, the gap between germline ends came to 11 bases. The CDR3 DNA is TGTGCCAGCAGTTTAGGCGGAACTAGCTCCTACAATGAGCAGTTCTTC. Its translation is CASSLGGTSSYNEQFF.

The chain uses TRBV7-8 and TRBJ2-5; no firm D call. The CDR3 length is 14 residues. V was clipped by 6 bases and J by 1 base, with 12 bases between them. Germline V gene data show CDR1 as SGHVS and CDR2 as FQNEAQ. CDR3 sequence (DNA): TGTGCCAGCAGGCGAGACACCTCCCAAGAGACCCAGTACTTC. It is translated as CASRRDTSQETQYF.

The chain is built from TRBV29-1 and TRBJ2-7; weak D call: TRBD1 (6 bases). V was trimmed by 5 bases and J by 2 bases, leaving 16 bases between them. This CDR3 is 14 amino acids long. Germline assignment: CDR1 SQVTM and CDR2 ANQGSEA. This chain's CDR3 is CSVRDNPNTYEQYF. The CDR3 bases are TGCAGCGTTCGGGACAATCCAAACACCTACGAGCAGTACTTC.

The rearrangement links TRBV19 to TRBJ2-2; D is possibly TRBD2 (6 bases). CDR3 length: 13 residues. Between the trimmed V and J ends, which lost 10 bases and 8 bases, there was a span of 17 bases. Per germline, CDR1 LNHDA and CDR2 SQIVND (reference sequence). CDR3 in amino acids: CATITPGEGELFF. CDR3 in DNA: TGTGCCACCATCACGCCGGGGGAAGGGGAGCTGTTTTTT. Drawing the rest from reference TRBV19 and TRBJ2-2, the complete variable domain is DGGITQSPKYLFRKEGQNVTLSCEQNLNHDAMYWYRQDPGQGLRLIYYSQIVNDFQKGDIAEGYSVSREKKESFPLTVTSAQKNPTAFYLCATITPGEGELFFGEGSRLTVL.

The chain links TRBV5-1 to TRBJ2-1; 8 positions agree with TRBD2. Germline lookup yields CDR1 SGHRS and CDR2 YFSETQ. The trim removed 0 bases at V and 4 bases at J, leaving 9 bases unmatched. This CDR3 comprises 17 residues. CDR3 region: CASSLAFPAGVYNEQFF. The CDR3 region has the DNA TGCGCCAGCAGCTTGGCCTTCCCAGCGGGAGTATACAATGAGCAGTTCTTC.

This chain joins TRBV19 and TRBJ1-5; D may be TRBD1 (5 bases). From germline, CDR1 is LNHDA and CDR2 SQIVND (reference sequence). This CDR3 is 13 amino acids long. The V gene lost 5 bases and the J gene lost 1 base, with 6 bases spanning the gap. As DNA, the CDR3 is TGTGCCAGTAGTTGGGGGAGCAATCAGCCCCAGCATTTT. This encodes CASSWGSNQPQHF.

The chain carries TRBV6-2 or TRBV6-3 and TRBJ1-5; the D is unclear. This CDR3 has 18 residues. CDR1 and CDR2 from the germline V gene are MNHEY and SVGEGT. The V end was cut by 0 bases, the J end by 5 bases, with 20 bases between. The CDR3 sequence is CASSYSLSQSLSDQPQHF. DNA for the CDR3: TGTGCCAGCAGTTACTCCCTTTCGCAGAGCCTCTCAGATCAGCCCCAGCATTTT.

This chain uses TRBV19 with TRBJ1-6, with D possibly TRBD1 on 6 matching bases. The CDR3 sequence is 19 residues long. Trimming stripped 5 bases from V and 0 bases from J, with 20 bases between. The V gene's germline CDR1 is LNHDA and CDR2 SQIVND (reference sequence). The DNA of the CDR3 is TGTGCCAGTAGTCTTACGGGGGGAGGACAGAGCTCCTATAATTCACCCCTCCACTTT. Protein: CASSLTGGGQSSYNSPLHF. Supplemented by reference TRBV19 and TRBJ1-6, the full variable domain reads DGGITQSPKYLFRKEGQNVTLSCEQNLNHDAMYWYRQDPGQGLRLIYYSQIVNDFQKGDIAEGYSVSREKKESFPLTVTSAQKNPTAFYLCASSLTGGGQSSYNSPLHFGNGTRLTVT.